The 11 T cell receptor beta chains reported below all come from one sample, sequenced in a study of T cell repertoires in ileal Crohn's disease (dated by TCRdb to the late 2010s). The protocol used for the library was the immunoSEQ multiplex PCR assay. TCRdb holds this immuneACCESS table with in-frame rearrangements only. Some clones are missing; in checked studies, unresolved V genes explain under half, and the rest has no known cause. The sample table shows almost 5,500 clones, and 82% are seen once. The ten most abundant clones make up roughly 13% of the sample. The specimen was ileal tissue. The receptor source for this set is an adult with Crohn's disease.

As for this clone: This specimen includes other DNA sequences encoding the same CDR3. The V call is TRBV29-1, the J call TRBJ1-1; D might be TRBD1 (5 bases). The V and J ends lost 6 bases and 3 bases respectively, with 5 bases between them. This CDR3 is 10 amino acids long. Germline V gene sequence: CDR1 SQVTM, CDR2 ANQGSEA. CDR3 protein: CSVGDTEAFF. CDR3 coding DNA: TGCAGCGTGGGGGACACTGAAGCTTTCTTT.

The V and J genes are TRBV19 and TRBJ2-1, with D unclear. The V end was cut by 8 bases, the J end by 0 bases, with 11 bases between. The CDR3 length is 14 residues. CDR1 is LNHDA, CDR2 SQIVND, per germline (reference sequence). The CDR3 DNA sequence: TGTGCCAGTCAGGAGAGACGCTCCTACAATGAGCAGTTCTTC. It yields the protein CASQERRSYNEQFF.

The rearrangement joins TRBV7-9 to TRBJ2-7, with TRBD1 matching 9 bases. The CDR3 is 17 amino acids. Germline V gene lookup returns CDR1 SEHNR and CDR2 FQNEAQ (reference sequence). Germline trimming cut 5 bases from V and 2 bases from J; bases unmatched to any gene: 13. Written as DNA, the CDR3 is TGTGCCAGCAGCCTCGGGACAGGGCGGCAGTCCCCCTACGAGCAGTACTTC. Amino acids: CASSLGTGRQSPYEQYF.

The chain employs TRBV4-2 and TRBJ2-1; 8 nucleotides match TRBD2. From germline, CDR1 is LGHNA and CDR2 YNFKEQ. The ends lost 7 bases at V and 8 bases at J; junction bases unmatched: 19. The CDR3 spans 17 residues. CDR3 coding DNA: TGTGCCAGCACCGAACAACAAGGGACTAGTTATATAGATGAGCAGTTCTTC. Protein product: CASTEQQGTSYIDEQFF.

This rearrangement joins TRBV29-1 to TRBJ2-3; D gene unclear. Germline V gene data show CDR1 as SQVTM and CDR2 as ANQGSEA. CDR3 size: 13 residues. The V and J ends lost 6 bases and 2 bases respectively, with 12 bases between them. Here the CDR3 reads CSVDPLYTDTQYF. DNA for the CDR3: TGCAGCGTCGACCCTCTCTACACAGATACGCAGTATTTT.

The genes are TRBV7-2 and TRBJ2-2; 14 bases agree with TRBD2. Germline V gene lookup returns CDR1 SGHTA and CDR2 FQGNSA. V was clipped by 0 bases and J by 9 bases; unmatched bases: 15. CDR3 size: 20 residues. CDR3 nucleotides: TGTGCCAGCAGCTTAGCCCCCTCAGGGACTAGCGGGAGCCGGTCCCGGGAGCTGTTTTTT. It codes for CASSLAPSGTSGSRSRELFF.

This clone has more than one count but fewer than ten. V is TRBV7-2 and J is TRBJ2-2; maybe TRBD1 (5 bases). CDR3 length: 14 amino acids. V gave up 1 base and J gave up 4 bases, with 7 bases separating them. The germline CDR1 and CDR2 sequences are SGHTA and FQGNSA. In DNA, the CDR3 is TGTGCCAGCAGCTTAGTTCAGGGCACCGGGGAGCTGTTTTTT. It translates to CASSLVQGTGELFF.

The V call is TRBV5-1, the J call TRBJ1-2; 8 bases align to TRBD1. Germline loops: CDR1 SGHRS, CDR2 YFSETQ. The J segment lost 4 bases and the V segment lost 0 bases, leaving 8 bases of the junction unmatched. The CDR3 covers 16 residues. In DNA, the CDR3 is TGCGCCAGCAGCTTGGGCCAGGGGGCTCTTGGCTATGGCTACACCTTC. Encoded protein: CASSLGQGALGYGYTF.

Only a few counts were recorded for this clone. One junction end disagrees with the germline gene, perhaps due to a read error. The chain combines TRBV5-8 with TRBJ2-7, with 7 bases lining up with TRBD2. CDR1 SGHTS and CDR2 YDEGEE come from the germline V gene. The CDR3 sequence is 16 residues long. CDR3 sequence: CASSQDLTSEIYEQYF. The CDR3 coding sequence is TGCGCCAGCAGCCAAGATTTAACTAGCGAGATCTACGAGCAGTACTTC.

This rearrangement joins TRBV30 to TRBJ1-5; 8 bases match TRBD1. V shed 0 bases and J 7 bases; nucleotides not matched to a gene: 2. CDR3 length: 13 residues. Germline V CDR1 and CDR2: GTSNPN, SVGIG (reference sequence). The CDR3 DNA follows: TGTGCCTGGAGTGTACAGGGGGAACAGCCCCAGCATTTT. It translates to CAWSVQGEQPQHF.

The chain recombines TRBV19 with TRBJ2-7; 7 bases agree with TRBD1. The CDR3 loop spans 16 amino acids. Germline values: CDR1 LNHDA, CDR2 SQIVND (reference sequence). Trimming removed 10 bases from V and 3 bases from J; junction bases left unmatched: 18. In DNA, the CDR3 is TGTGCCACCACCGGTAGTCGACAGGGCAATAACTACGAGCAGTACTTC. The encoded protein is CATTGSRQGNNYEQYF.